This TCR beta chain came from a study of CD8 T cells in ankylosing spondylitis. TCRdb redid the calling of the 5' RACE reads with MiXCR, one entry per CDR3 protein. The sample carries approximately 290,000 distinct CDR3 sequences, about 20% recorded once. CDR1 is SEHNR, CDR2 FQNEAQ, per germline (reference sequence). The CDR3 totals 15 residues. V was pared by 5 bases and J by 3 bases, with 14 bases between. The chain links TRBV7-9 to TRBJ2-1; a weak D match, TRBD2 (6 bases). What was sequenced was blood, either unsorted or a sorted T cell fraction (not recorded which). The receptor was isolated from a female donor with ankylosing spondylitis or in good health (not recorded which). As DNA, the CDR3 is TGTGCCAGCAGCCCGCGCGGCGGGATCTACAATGAGCAGTTCTTC. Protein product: CASSPRGGIYNEQFF.